This T cell receptor beta chain was found in a study of tumor-infiltrating lymphocytes in primary liver carcinoma. Study-level points and caveats: Blood trailed tumors significantly in top-250-clone fraction (p = 0.039).

Comment on this clonotype: Its antigen is as yet unknown. One end of the junction does not line up with germline, which may come from a read error.

The CDR3 contains 14 residues. CDR1 is SGHAT and CDR2 is FQNNGV in the germline V gene. Starting from 500 ng of total RNA, TCR beta cDNA was produced with a primer in the constant region. Amplification in three nested multiplex PCR rounds with slightly modified ARM-PCR gave rise to TCR beta libraries. Forward primers for TRBV1-TRBV30 and a C-beta reverse primer served the first two PCR rounds, at about 10 cycles each. TCRdb recomputed calls from the multiplex PCR reads with MiXCR, one row per CDR3 protein. The table has around 190,000 distinct CDR3 sequences, approximately 80% seen once. The source material, about 18-33 mg of unsorted bulk tissue, was used to co-extract RNA and DNA.

The sequencing input was tumor tissue from primary liver carcinoma. The chain carries TRBV11-2 and TRBJ2-7, with D perhaps TRBD1 (5 bases). The J call is uncertain, as TRBJ2-1 better fits the DNA end. The sequence was obtained from a man aged 40-49 years with primary liver carcinoma and hepatitis B virus infection. CDR3 in amino acids: CPSSSNRKSYEQFF. CDR3 DNA: TGTCCCAGCAGCTCTAACAGGAAATCCTACGAGCAGTTCTTC.